These 14 T cell receptor beta chains share one sample of origin, sequenced in a study of blood T cell repertoires in COVID-19. Produced via immunoSEQ multiplex PCR; TCRdb's table is partial and in-frame only. The sample shows fewer than 500,000 clones, around 87% of them seen only once. The source material was PBMCs or T cells enriched from blood (not recorded which). Receptors originate from a young man who had recovered from COVID-19.

This sequence joins TRBV10-3 and TRBJ1-2, with 7 positions matching TRBD1. V shed 7 bases, J shed 0 bases, and the junction held 8 bases outside the gene matches. The germline V gene encodes CDR1 ENHRY and CDR2 SYGVKD. This CDR3 is 15 amino acids long. The CDR3 sequence is CAITAGTESNYGYTF. CDR3 sequence (DNA): TGTGCCATCACCGCCGGGACAGAATCTAACTATGGCTACACCTTC.

A remark on this clone: One junction end does not reproduce the germline sequence, and a read error may be involved. The V call is TRBV19, the J call TRBJ2-1; weak D call: TRBD2 (6 bases). Germline CDR1 is LNHDA and CDR2 is SQIVND (reference sequence). The CDR3 spans 11 residues. The CDR3 loop reads CASSMAGGRVF. The DNA of the CDR3 is TGTGCCAGTAGTATGGCCGGGGGACGGGTCTTC.

The CDR3 loop is CASNRQPNTEAFF. The CDR3 nucleotides read TGTGCCAGCAATAGACAGCCCAACACTGAAGCTTTCTTT. The V call is TRBV11-2, the J call TRBJ1-1; TRBD1 is a possible D gene (5 bases). The germline V gene has CDR1 SGHAT and CDR2 FQNNGV. The CDR3 extends over 13 amino acids. Trimming stripped 7 bases from V and 2 bases from J, with 11 bases between. Supplemented by reference TRBV11-2 and TRBJ1-1, the full variable domain reads EAGVAQSPRYKIIEKRQSVAFWCNPISGHATLYWYQQILGQGPKLLIQFQNNGVVDDSQLPKDRFSAERLKGVDSTLKIQPAKLEDSAVYLCASNRQPNTEAFFGQGTRLTVV.

This clone appeared a single time. The rearrangement uses TRBV5-1 and TRBJ2-1; D may be TRBD2 (5 bases). Germline CDR1 is SGHRS and CDR2 is YFSETQ. Trimming left V 0 bases short and J 5 bases short, with 9 bases between. The CDR3 length is 14 residues. CDR3 nucleotides: TGCGCCAGCAGCTTGGAGCGAGGGAACAATGAGCAGTTCTTC. It translates to CASSLERGNNEQFF.

V gene TRBV24-1 combines with J gene TRBJ2-1; 11 nucleotides align to TRBD2. Looked up from germline, CDR1 is KGHDR and CDR2 is SFDVKD. The CDR3 has 17 residues. V gave up 7 bases and J gave up 4 bases; unmatched junction bases: 11. The CDR3, as DNA: TGTGCCACCAGCGGGGGTACTAGCGGGGGCAGATACAATGAGCAGTTCTTC. It codes for CATSGGTSGGRYNEQFF.

For the CDR3, the DNA is TGCGCCAGCAGCCAAGAGGGCAGGGGCCTCGGTCAGCCCCAGCATTTT. This translates into CASSQEGRGLGQPQHF. The chain carries TRBV4-1 and TRBJ1-5, with D possibly TRBD1 on 6 matching bases. Germline V CDR1 and CDR2: MGHRA, YSYEKL. V was pared by 0 bases and J by 6 bases, with 15 bases between. The CDR3 has 16 residues.

In regard to this clone: At one of its ends the junction is not consistent with the germline gene, which may arise from a read error. The rearrangement uses TRBV30 and TRBJ2-6, with D perhaps TRBD2 (5 bases). Germline-derived CDR1 and CDR2 are GTSNPN and SVGIG (reference sequence). The length of the CDR3 is 13 residues. The CDR3 nucleotides read TGTGCCTGGAGGGAGGCAGCCGCTGTCGTCCAGTCTTTC. This translates into CAWREAAAVVQSF. Using reference TRBV30 and TRBJ2-6 for the parts outside the CDR3, the full variable domain is SQTIHQWPATLVQPVGSPLSLECTVEGTSNPNLYWYRQAAGRGLQLLFYSVGIGQISSEVPQNLSASRPQDRQFILSSKKLLLSDSGFYLCAWREAAAVVQSFGAGSRLTVL.

CDR3 in DNA: TGTGCAAGTCGCCCCTCGGGACAGGGAGACACCGGGGAGCTGTTTTTT. It codes for CASRPSGQGDTGELFF. This chain links TRBV12-2 with TRBJ2-2; the D call in the table, TRBD1, was not verified against the DNA. TRBV12-2 is marked as a pseudogene. CDR3 length: 16 residues.

The chain employs TRBV18 and TRBJ2-2, with D tentatively TRBD1 (7 bases). The CDR3 is made up of 15 amino acids. Germline V gives CDR1 KGHSH, CDR2 LQKENI. V dropped 3 bases and J dropped 5 bases, with 13 bases sitting between them. The CDR3 loop is CASSPPTGRTGELFF. CDR3 nucleotides: TGTGCCAGCTCACCCCCGACAGGGAGGACCGGGGAGCTGTTTTTT.

This rearrangement joins TRBV7-2 to TRBJ1-2; weak D call: TRBD1 (6 bases). Trimming took 1 base from V and 3 from J, leaving 12 bases between them. Germline lookup yields CDR1 SGHTA and CDR2 FQGNSA. The CDR3 covers 15 residues. The CDR3 is CASSLVFAGDYGYTF. The CDR3 nucleotides are TGTGCCAGCAGCTTAGTTTTCGCAGGGGACTATGGCTACACCTTC.

About this clone: Germline is not matched at one junction end, which may reflect a read error. V gene TRBV5-8 combines with J gene TRBJ1-2; 7 bases are shared with TRBD1. Germline CDR1 and CDR2: SGHTS and YDEGEE. CDR3 length: 14 residues. CDR3 loop: CASSRGQTKYGYTF. CDR3 DNA: TGTGCCAGCAGTCGGGGACAGACTAAATATGGCTACACCTTC.

The CDR3 nucleotides are TGTGCCAGCAGCTCGCTGACAGGGAGCTATGGCTACACCTTC. This translates into CASSSLTGSYGYTF. The chain couples TRBV11-2 to TRBJ1-2; 7 bases align to TRBD1. Germline loops: CDR1 SGHAT, CDR2 FQNNGV. The CDR3 is made up of 14 amino acids. J was trimmed by 4 bases and V by 4 bases; bases with no gene match: 6.

Notes on this clone: At one end the junction does not follow the germline gene, possibly because of a read error. V and J are TRBV9 and TRBJ2-3, with D perhaps TRBD2 (6 bases). The germline V gene encodes CDR1 SGDLS and CDR2 YYNGEE. The CDR3 sequence is 10 residues long. The DNA for the CDR3 is TGTGCCAGCAGCGCCACACCGGGGGATTTT. Amino acids: CASSATPGDF.

This clone is a singleton in its sample. V usage is TRBV7-6 and J usage is TRBJ2-1; a weak D match, TRBD2 (6 bases). The CDR3 length is 15 residues. V dropped 1 base and J dropped 3 bases, with 10 bases sitting between them. CDR1 is SGHVS and CDR2 is FNYEAQ in the germline V gene. The CDR3 sequence: CASSLGQGGYNEQFF. Here the CDR3 DNA reads TGTGCCAGCAGCTTAGGTCAGGGAGGCTACAATGAGCAGTTCTTC.